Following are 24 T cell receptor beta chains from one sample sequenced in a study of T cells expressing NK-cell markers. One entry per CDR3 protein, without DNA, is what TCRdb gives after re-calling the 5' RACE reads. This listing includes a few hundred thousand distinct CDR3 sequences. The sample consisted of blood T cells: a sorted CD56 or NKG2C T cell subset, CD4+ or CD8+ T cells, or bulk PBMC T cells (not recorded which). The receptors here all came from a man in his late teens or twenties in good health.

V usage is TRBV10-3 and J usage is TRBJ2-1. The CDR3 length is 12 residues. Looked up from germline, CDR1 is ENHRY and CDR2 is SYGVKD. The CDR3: CAISESSLWQFF.

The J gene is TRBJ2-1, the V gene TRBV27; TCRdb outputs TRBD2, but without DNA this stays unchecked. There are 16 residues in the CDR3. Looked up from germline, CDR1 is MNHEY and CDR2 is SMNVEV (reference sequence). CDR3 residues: CASSFGPAGVGDEQFF.

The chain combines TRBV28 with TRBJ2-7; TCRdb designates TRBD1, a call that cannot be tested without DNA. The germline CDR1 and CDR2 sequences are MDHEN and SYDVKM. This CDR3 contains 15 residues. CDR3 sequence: CASSPPGQGIYEQYF.

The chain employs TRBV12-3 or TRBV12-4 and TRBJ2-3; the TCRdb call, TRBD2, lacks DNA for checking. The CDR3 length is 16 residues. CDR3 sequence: CASSSLGLPSTDTQYF.

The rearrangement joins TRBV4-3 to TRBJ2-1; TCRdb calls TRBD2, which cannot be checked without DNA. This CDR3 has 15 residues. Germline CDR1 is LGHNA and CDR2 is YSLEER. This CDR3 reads CASSQLAGSMNEQFF.

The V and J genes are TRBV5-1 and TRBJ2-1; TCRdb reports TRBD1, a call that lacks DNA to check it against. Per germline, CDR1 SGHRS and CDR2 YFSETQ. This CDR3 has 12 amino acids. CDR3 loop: CASSGGANEQFF.

The CDR3: CSATSSGGKGETQYF. V is TRBV29-1 and J is TRBJ2-5; lacking DNA, the TRBD1 call made by TCRdb goes unchecked. The CDR3 totals 15 residues. Germline V gene data show CDR1 as SQVTM and CDR2 as ANQGSEA. Full variable domain (remainder filled in from reference TRBV29-1 and TRBJ2-5): SAVISQKPSRDICQRGTSLTIQCQVDSQVTMMFWYRQQPGQSLTLIATANQGSEATYESGFVIDKFPISRPNLTFSTLTVSNMSPEDSSIYLCSATSSGGKGETQYFGPGTRLLVL.

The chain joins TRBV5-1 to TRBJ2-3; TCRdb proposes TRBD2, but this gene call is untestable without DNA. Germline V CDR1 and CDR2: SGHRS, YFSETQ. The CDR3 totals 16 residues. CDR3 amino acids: CASSLAQGAEADTQYF. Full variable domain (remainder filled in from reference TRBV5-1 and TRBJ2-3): KAGVTQTPRYLIKTRGQQVTLSCSPISGHRSVSWYQQTPGQGLQFLFEYFSETQRNKGNFPGRFSGRQFSNSRSEMNVSTLELGDSALYLCASSLAQGAEADTQYFGPGTRLTVL.

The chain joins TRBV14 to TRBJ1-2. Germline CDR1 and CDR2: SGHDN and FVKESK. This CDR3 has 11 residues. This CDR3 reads CASSQNEGHTF. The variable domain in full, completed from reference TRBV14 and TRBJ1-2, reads EAGVTQFPSHSVIEKGQTVTLRCDPISGHDNLYWYRRVMGKEIKFLLHFVKESKQDESGMPNNRFLAERTGGTYSTLKVQPAELEDSGVYFCASSQNEGHTFGSGTRLTVV.

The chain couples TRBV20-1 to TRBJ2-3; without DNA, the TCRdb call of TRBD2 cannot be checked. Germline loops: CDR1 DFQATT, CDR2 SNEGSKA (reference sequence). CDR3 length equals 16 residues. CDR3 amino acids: CSASRGRAIGTDTQYF.

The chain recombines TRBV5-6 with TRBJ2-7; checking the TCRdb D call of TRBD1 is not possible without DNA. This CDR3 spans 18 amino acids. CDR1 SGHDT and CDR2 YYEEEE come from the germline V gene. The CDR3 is CASSLGGGAKGALYEQYF. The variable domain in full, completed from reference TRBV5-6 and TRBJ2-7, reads DAGVTQSPTHLIKTRGQQVTLRCSPKSGHDTVSWYQQALGQGPQFIFQYYEEEERQRGNFPDRFSGHQFPNYSSELNVNALLLGDSALYLCASSLGGGAKGALYEQYFGPGTRLTVT.

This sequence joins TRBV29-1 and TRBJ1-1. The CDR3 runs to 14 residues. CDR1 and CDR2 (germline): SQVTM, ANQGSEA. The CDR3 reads CSAQLGTQRTEAFF.

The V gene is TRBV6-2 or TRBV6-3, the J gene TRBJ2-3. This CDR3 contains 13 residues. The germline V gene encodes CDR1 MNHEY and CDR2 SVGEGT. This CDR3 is CASSESSTDTQYF.

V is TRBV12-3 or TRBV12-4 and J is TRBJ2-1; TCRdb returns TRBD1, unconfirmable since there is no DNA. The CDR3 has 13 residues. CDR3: CASSAGGYNEQFF.

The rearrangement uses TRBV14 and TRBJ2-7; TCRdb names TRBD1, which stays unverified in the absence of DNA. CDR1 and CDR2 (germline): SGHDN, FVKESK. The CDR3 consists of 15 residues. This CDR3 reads CASSQLGLNGYEQYF.

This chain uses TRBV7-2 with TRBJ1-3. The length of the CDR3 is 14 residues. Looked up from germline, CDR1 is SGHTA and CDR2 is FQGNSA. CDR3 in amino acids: CASSLNPSGNTIYF. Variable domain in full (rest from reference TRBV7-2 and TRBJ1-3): GAGVSQSPSNKVTEKGKDVELRCDPISGHTALYWYRQSLGQGLEFLIYFQGNSAPDKSGLPSDRFSAERTGGSVSTLTIQRTQQEDSAVYLCASSLNPSGNTIYFGEGSWLTVV.

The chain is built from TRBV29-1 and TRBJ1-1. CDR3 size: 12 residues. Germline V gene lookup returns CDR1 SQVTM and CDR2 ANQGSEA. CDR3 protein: CSVSSGNTEAFF.

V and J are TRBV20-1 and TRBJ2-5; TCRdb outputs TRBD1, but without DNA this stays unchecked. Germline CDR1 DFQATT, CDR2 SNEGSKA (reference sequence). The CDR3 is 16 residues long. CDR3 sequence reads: CSASPLDGRDQETQYF.

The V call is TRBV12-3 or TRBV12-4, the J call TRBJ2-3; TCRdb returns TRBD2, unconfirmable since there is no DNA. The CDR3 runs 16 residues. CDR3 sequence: CASSPGTGHRGDTQYF.

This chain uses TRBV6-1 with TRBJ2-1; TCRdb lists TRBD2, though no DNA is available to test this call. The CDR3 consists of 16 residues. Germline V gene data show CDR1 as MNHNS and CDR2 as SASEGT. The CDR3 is CASSRHTGLALNEQFF.

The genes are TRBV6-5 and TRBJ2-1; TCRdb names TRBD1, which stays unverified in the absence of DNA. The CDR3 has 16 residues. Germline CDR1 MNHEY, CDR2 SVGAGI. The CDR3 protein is CASSYNGQGGYNEQFF.

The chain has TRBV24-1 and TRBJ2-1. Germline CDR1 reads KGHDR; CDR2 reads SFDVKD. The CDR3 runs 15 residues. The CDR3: CATSDFRHGDNEQFF.

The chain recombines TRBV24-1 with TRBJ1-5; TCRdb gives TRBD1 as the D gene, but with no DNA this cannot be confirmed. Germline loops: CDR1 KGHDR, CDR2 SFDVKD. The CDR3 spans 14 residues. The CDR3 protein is CATSAGQRNQPQHF.

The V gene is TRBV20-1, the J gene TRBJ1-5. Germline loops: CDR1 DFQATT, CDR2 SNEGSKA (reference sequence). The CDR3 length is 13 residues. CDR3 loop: CSARAGRDQPQHF.